Reported below is one T cell receptor beta chain. Its antigen is still unknown. CDR1 and CDR2 (germline): SGHRS, YFSETQ. The CDR3 contains 16 residues. The V end was cut by 5 bases, the J end by 0 bases, with 14 bases between. This entry comes from a study of OX40 agonist ivuxolimab in advanced cancers. Across the study: While on treatment, patients had intravenous ivuxolimab at 0.01 to 10 mg/kg every 2 weeks. Overall study results and limits: CD8+ T cells (on average) carried more expanded clones than CD4+ T cells.

The protocol was immunoSEQ multiplex PCR, while the TCRdb copy is restricted to in-frame clones and leaves out a portion. The table includes about 60,000 clones, around nine tenths detected once. The source was CD4+ or CD8+ T cells sorted from blood, collected in a trial of the OX40 agonist ivuxolimab. The chain uses TRBV5-1 and TRBJ1-4; D is ambiguous. The sequence came from an adult with an advanced solid tumor such as melanoma, head and neck, liver or kidney cancer. The CDR3 loop reads CASSSIEGATNEKLFF. The DNA for the CDR3 is TGCGCCAGCAGTTCTATAGAGGGCGCAACTAATGAAAAACTGTTTTTT.